This TCR beta chain was identified during a study of cytomegalovirus exposure and HLA in healthy donors. This CDR3 region has 16 residues. V shed 2 bases and J 10 bases; nucleotides not matched to a gene: 10. Germline-derived CDR1 and CDR2 are MNHNY and SVGAGI (reference sequence). The PCR was carried out with 60 Vbeta primers and 13 Jbeta primers. Generated by immunoSEQ multiplex PCR, the TCRdb table keeps only in-frame clones and is missing some. The data show a few hundred thousand clones, with about four fifths seen just once and about 0.3% held by the top ten. This clone was observed a handful of times.

The source is a girl aged 2 to 10 in good health and CMV-seronegative. The material sequenced was PBMCs. V is TRBV6-6 and J is TRBJ1-6; TRBD1 agrees at 8 bases. The CDR3 region is CASSYAQGARGSPLHF. DNA for the CDR3: TGTGCCAGCAGTTACGCGCAGGGGGCGAGGGGATCACCCCTCCACTTT.